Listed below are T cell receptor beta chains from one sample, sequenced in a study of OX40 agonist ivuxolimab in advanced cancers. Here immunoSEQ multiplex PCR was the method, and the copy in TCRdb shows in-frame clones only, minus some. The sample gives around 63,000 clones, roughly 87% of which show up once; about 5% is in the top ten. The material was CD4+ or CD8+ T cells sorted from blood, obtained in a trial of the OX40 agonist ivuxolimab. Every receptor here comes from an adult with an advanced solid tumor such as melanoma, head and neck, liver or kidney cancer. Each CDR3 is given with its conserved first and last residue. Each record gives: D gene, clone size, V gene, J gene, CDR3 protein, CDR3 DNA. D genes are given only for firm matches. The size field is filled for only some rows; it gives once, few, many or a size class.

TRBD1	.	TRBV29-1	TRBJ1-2	CSVEDRATGAAYGYTF	TGCAGCGTTGAAGACCGGGCGACAGGGGCTGCGTATGGCTACACCTTC
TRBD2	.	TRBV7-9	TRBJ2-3	CASSLAQAGGRTDTQYF	TGTGCCAGCAGCTTAGCGCAAGCGGGGGGCCGTACAGATACGCAGTATTTT
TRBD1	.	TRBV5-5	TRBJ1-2	CASSSFGTGGGYGYTF	TGTGCCAGCAGCTCTTTCGGGACAGGGGGCGGCTATGGCTACACCTTC
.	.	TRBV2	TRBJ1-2	CASWRGTLYGYTF	TGTGCCAGCTGGCGGGGGACACTCTATGGCTACACCTTC
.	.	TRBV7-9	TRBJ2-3	CASSLVRGSTDTQYF	TGTGCCAGCAGCTTAGTCCGGGGGAGCACAGATACGCAGTATTTT
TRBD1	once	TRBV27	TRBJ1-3	CASSLAGGTGNTIYF	TGTGCCAGCAGTTTAGCAGGGGGAACCGGAAACACCATATATTTT
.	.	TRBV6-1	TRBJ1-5	CASSESTAYSNQPQHF	TGTGCCAGCAGTGAAAGTACAGCTTATAGCAATCAGCCCCAGCATTTT
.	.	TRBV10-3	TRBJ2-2	CAISNPLKANTGELFF	TGTGCCATCAGTAATCCCCTTAAAGCGAACACCGGGGAGCTGTTTTTT
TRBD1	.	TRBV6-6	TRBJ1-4	CASHPAGGLVKLFF	TGTGCCAGCCACCCTGCAGGGGGTCTGGTAAAACTGTTTTTT
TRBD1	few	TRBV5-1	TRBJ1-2	CASSSGTGAINYGYTF	TGCGCCAGCAGCTCGGGGACAGGAGCAATTAACTATGGCTACACCTTC
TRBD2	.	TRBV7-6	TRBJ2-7	CASSSVSGGKDEQYF	TGTGCCAGCAGCTCCGTTAGCGGGGGAAAGGACGAGCAGTACTTC
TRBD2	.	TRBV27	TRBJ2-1	CASRPTGGLYNEQFF	TGTGCCAGCAGACCTACGGGGGGGCTCTACAATGAGCAGTTCTTC
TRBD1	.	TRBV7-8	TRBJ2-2	CATRDSNTGELFF	TGTGCCACCCGGGACAGTAACACCGGGGAGCTGTTTTTT
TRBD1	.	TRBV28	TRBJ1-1	CASSLTGTVLETEAFF	TGTGCCAGCAGTTTGACAGGGACCGTTTTAGAGACTGAAGCTTTCTTT
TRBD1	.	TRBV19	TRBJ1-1	CASEGQAGEAFF	TGTGCCAGTGAGGGACAGGCGGGGGAAGCTTTCTTT
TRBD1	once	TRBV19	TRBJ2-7	CASSILDRGPYEQYF	TGTGCCAGTAGTATCCTGGACAGGGGACCCTACGAGCAGTACTTC
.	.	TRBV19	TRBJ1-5	CASSDYSNQPQHF	TGTGCCAGTAGTGATTATAGCAATCAGCCCCAGCATTTT
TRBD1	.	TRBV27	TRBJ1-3	CASSLRTGDSTGNTIYF	TGTGCCAGCAGTCTCCGGACAGGGGACTCAACTGGAAACACCATATATTTT
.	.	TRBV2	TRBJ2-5	CASDRDRGETQYF	TGTGCCAGTGACAGGGACCGGGGGGAGACCCAGTACTTC
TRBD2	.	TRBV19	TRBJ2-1	CASSSLPAGGKDEQFF	TGTGCCAGTAGCTCCCTCCCCGCGGGGGGCAAGGATGAGCAGTTCTTC
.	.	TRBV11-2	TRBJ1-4	CASSLTLTNEKLFF	TGTGCCAGCAGCTTAACACTAACTAATGAAAAACTGTTTTTT
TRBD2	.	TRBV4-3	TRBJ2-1	CASSQDGGLVGPQFF	TGCGCCAGCAGCCAAGATGGGGGACTAGTTGGGCCTCAGTTCTTC
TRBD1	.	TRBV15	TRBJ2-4	CATSRVATGHSKNIQYF	TGTGCCACCAGCAGAGTCGCGACAGGGCACTCCAAAAACATTCAGTACTTC
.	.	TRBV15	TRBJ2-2	CATSSQGNTGELFF	TGTGCCACCAGCAGTCAGGGGAACACCGGGGAGCTGTTTTTT
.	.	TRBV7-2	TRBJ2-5	CASSLGPQTRIRETQYF	TGTGCCAGCAGCTTAGGACCCCAGACTAGGATCCGGGAGACCCAGTACTTC
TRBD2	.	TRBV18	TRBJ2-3	CASSASGVRADTQYF	TGTGCCAGCTCAGCGAGCGGGGTCCGCGCAGATACGCAGTATTTT
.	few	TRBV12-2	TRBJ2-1	CASRLEGCPLPYNEQFF	TGTGCAAGTCGCTTAGAAGGTTGTCCGCTTCCCTACAATGAGCAGTTCTTC
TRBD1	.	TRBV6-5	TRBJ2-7	CASSYSGTGAIEQYF	TGTGCCAGCAGTTACTCCGGGACAGGGGCGATTGAGCAGTACTTC
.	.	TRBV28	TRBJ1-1	CASSLARPLRGVNTEAFF	TGTGCCAGCAGTTTAGCCCGCCCTCTACGGGGGGTGAACACTGAAGCTTTCTTT
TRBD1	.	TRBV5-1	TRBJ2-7	CASSQGTGESYEQYF	TGCGCCAGCAGCCAAGGGACAGGGGAATCCTACGAGCAGTACTTC
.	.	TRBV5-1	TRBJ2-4	CASSLELAKNIQYF	TGCGCCAGCAGCTTGGAATTAGCCAAAAACATTCAGTACTTC
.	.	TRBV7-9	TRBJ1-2	CASSFGAGYGYTF	TGTGCCAGCAGCTTTGGGGCAGGCTATGGCTACACCTTC
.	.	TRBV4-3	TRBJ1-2	CASSQDLGTNYGYTF	TGCGCCAGCAGCCAAGATCTCGGGACCAACTATGGCTACACCTTC
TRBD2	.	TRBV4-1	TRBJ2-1	CASSQHWTGTSGSYNEQFF	TGCGCCAGCAGCCAACATTGGACGGGGACTAGCGGGTCCTACAATGAGCAGTTCTTC
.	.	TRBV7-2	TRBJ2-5	CASSLGPGTVRPGTQYF	TGTGCCAGCAGCTTAGGCCCCGGCACCGTGAGACCAGGGACCCAGTACTTC
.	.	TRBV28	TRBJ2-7	CASSSRTPSATYEQYF	TGTGCCAGCAGTTCCCGGACTCCTAGCGCAACCTACGAGCAGTACTTC
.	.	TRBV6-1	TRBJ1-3	CASSEAAGAGAGNTIYF	TGTGCCAGCAGTGAAGCGGCAGGGGCGGGAGCTGGAAACACCATATATTTT
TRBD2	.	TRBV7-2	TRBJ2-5	CASALDSGRARETQYF	TGTGCCAGCGCCCTAGATAGCGGGAGGGCCCGGGAGACCCAGTACTTC
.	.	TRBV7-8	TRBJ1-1	CASSIPRGDFRTEAFF	TGTGCCAGCAGCATACCGAGGGGGGACTTCAGGACTGAAGCTTTCTTT
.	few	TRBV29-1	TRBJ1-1	CSVETAMNTEAFF	TGCAGCGTTGAAACTGCCATGAACACTGAAGCTTTCTTT
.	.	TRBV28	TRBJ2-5	CASSSREETQYF	TGTGCCAGCAGTTCCAGGGAAGAGACCCAGTACTTC
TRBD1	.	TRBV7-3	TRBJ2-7	CASSLMPGQSYEQYF	TGTGCCAGCAGCCTGATGCCGGGACAGTCCTACGAGCAGTACTTC
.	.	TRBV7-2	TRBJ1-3	CASSLGQTGNTIYF	TGTGCCAGCAGCTTAGGCCAGACTGGAAACACCATATATTTT
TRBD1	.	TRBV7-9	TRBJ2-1	CASSWGGQGLHEQFF	TGTGCCAGCAGCTGGGGGGGACAGGGCTTGCATGAGCAGTTCTTC
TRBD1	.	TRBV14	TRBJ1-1	CASSQIRDRGPAFF	TGTGCCAGCAGCCAGATCCGGGACAGGGGCCCGGCTTTCTTT